This T cell receptor (beta chain) was recovered during a study of regulatory T cells in long-lasting Graves disease. This clonotype was seen repeatedly, ten times or more. V was shortened by 6 bases and J by 5 bases, with 11 bases between the two germline ends. Looked up from germline, CDR1 is SGHKS and CDR2 is YYEKEE (reference sequence). This CDR3 spans 12 amino acids. Combining iRepertoire HTBI primers with Arm-PCR of CDR3 regions, the authors built TCR beta libraries. TCRdb independently ran MiXCR on the multiplex PCR reads; one entry per CDR3 protein. The table includes about 500,000 distinct CDR3 sequences, roughly 17% detected once. The sample's time point: newly diagnosed GD, antithyroid drugs for less than 3 months. PBMC-extracted RNA yielded the TCR library. These sequences were also reported in another study, on T cells in Graves' hyperthyroidism and ophthalmopathy.

The starting material was peripheral blood mononuclear cells (PBMCs), obtained at new diagnosis, from a patient treated with antithyroid drugs. This receptor was identified in a man between 40 and 49 years old with Graves disease. The rearrangement joins TRBV5-5 to TRBJ2-5, with D perhaps matching TRBD1 or TRBD2 (5 bases each). The CDR3 loop reads CASNRDAETQYF. CDR3 sequence (DNA): TGTGCCAGCAACCGGGACGCGGAGACCCAGTACTTC.